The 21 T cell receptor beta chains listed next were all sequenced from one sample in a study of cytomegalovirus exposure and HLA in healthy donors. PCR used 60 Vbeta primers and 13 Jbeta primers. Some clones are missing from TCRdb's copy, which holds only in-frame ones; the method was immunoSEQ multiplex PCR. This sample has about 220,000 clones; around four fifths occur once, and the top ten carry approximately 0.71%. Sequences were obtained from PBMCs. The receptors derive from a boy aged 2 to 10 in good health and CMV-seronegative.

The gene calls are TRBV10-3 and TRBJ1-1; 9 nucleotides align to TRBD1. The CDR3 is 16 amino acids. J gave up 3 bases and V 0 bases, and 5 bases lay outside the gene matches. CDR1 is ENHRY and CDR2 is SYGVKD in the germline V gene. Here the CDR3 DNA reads TGTGCCATCAGTGAGTCGAGGGGGACAGGGCACACTGAAGCTTTCTTT. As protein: CAISESRGTGHTEAFF.

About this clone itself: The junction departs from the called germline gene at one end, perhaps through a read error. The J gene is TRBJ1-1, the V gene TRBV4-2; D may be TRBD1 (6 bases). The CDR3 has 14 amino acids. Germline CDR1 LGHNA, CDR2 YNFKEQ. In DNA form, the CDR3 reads TGTGCCAGCAGCCAAGAGCCAGGGGAGGGGGAGATCTTTTTT. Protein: CASSQEPGEGEIFF.

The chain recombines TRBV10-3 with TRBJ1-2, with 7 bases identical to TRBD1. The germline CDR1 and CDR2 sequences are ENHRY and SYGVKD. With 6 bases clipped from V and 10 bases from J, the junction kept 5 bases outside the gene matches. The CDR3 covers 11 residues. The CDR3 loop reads CAISPGQHYTF. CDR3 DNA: TGTGCCATCAGCCCGGGACAGCACTACACCTTC.

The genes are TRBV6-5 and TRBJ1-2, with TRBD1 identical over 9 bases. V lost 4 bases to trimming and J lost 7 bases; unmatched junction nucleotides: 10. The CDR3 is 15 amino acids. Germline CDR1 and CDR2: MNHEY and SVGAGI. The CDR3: CASSSLPGTGCGYTF. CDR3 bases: TGTGCCAGCAGTTCCCTCCCCGGGACAGGGTGTGGCTACACCTTC.

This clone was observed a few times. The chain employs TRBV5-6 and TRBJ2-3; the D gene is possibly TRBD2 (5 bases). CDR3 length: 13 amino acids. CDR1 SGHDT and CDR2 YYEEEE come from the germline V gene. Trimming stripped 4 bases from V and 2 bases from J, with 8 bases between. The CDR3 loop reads CASSMDFTDTQYF. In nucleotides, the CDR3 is TGTGCCAGCAGCATGGACTTCACAGATACGCAGTATTTT.

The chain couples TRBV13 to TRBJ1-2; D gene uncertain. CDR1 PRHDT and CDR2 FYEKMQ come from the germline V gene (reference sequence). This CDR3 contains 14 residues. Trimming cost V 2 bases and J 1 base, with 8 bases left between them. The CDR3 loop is CASSLLDNNYGYTF. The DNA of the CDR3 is TGTGCCAGCAGCTTACTCGACAATAACTATGGCTACACCTTC.

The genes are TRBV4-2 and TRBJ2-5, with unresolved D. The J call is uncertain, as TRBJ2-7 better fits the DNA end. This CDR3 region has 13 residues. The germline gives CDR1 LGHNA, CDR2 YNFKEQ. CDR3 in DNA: TGTGCCAGCAGCGACGACACTTCCTACGAGCAGTACTTC. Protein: CASSDDTSYEQYF.

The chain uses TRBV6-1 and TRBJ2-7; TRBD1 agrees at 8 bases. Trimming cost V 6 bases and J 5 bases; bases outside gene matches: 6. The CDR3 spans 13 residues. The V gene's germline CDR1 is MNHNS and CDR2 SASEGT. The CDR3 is CASRWTGPHEQYF. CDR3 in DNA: TGTGCCAGCAGATGGACAGGGCCCCACGAGCAGTACTTC.

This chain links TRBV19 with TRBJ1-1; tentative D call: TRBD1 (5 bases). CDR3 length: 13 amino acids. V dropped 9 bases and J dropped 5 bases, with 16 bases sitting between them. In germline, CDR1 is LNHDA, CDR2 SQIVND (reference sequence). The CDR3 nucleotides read TGTGCCAGCTCTGGGGGGTGGGGGACTGAAGCTTTCTTT. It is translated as CASSGGWGTEAFF.

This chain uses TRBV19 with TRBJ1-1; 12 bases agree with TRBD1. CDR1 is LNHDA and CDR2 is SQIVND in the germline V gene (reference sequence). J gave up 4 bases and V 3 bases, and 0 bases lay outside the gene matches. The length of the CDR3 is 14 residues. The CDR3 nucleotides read TGTGCCAGTAGTATGGGACAGGGGGCCACTGAAGCTTTCTTT. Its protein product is CASSMGQGATEAFF.

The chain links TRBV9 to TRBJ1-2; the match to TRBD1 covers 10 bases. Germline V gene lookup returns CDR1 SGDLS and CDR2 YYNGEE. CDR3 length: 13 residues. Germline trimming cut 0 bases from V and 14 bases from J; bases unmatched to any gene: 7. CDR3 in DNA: TGTGCCAGCAGCGTAGAGGGTAGGGGACAGGGGACCTTC. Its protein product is CASSVEGRGQGTF.

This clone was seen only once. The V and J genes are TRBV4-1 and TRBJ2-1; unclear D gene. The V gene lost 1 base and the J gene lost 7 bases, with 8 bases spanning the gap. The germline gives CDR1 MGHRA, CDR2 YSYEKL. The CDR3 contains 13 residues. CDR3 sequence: CASSQATENEQFF. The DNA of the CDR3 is TGCGCCAGCAGCCAAGCAACCGAGAATGAGCAGTTCTTC.

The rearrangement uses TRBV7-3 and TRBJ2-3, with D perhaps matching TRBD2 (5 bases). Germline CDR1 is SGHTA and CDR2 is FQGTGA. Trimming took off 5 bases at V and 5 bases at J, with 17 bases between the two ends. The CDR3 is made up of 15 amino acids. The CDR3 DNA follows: TGTGCCAGCAGCCACCCCGTGGGCGGGCGAGATACGCAGTATTTT. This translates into CASSHPVGGRDTQYF.

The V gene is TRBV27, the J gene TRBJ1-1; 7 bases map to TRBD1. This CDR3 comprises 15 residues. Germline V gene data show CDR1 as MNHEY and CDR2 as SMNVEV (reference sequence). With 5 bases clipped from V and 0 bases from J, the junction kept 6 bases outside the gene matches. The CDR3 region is CASSPRGQMNTEAFF. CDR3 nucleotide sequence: TGTGCCAGCAGTCCCCGGGGACAGATGAACACTGAAGCTTTCTTT.

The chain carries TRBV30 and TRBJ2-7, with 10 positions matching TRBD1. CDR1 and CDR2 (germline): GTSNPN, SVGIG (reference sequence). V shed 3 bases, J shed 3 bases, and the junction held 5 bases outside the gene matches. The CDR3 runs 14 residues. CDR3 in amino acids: CAWSRDRGIYEQYF. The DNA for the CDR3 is TGTGCCTGGAGCCGGGACAGGGGAATCTACGAGCAGTACTTC.

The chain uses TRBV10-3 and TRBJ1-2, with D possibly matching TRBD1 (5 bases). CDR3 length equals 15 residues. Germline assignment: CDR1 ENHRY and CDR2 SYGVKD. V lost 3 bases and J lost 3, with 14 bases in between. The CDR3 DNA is TGTGCCATCAGTGATCAAGGAGGGGAAGACTATGGCTACACCTTC. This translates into CAISDQGGEDYGYTF.

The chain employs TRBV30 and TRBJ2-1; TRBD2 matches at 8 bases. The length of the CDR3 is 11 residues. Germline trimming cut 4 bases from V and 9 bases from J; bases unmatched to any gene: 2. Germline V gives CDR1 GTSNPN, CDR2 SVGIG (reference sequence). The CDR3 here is CAWTSGLEQFF. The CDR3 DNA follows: TGTGCCTGGACTAGCGGGCTTGAGCAGTTCTTC.

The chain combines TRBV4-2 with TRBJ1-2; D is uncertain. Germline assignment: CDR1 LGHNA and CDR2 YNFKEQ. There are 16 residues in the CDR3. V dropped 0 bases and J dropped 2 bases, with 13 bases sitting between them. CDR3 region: CASSQDSEGSNYGYTF. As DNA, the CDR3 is TGTGCCAGCAGCCAAGATTCAGAGGGAAGCAACTATGGCTACACCTTC.

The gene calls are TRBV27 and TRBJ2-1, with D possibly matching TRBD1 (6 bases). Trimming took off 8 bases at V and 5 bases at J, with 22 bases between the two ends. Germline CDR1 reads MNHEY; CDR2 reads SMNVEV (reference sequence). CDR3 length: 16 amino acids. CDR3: CASAPFPGTTHNEQFF. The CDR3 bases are TGTGCCAGCGCACCTTTCCCCGGGACAACGCACAATGAGCAGTTCTTC.

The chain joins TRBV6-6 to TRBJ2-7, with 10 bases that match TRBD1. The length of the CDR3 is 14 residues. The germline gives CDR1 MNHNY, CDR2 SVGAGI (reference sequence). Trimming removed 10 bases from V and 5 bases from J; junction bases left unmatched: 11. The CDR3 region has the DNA TGTGCCACCTCAAGGGACAGGGGAATCCACGAGCAGTACTTC. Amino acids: CATSRDRGIHEQYF.

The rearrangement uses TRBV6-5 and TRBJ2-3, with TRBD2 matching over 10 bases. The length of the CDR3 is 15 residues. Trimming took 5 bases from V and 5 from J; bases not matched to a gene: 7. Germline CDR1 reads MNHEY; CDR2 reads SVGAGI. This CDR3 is CASSPGTSVIDTQYF. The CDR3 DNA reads TGTGCCAGCAGTCCCGGGACTAGCGTCATAGATACGCAGTATTTT.